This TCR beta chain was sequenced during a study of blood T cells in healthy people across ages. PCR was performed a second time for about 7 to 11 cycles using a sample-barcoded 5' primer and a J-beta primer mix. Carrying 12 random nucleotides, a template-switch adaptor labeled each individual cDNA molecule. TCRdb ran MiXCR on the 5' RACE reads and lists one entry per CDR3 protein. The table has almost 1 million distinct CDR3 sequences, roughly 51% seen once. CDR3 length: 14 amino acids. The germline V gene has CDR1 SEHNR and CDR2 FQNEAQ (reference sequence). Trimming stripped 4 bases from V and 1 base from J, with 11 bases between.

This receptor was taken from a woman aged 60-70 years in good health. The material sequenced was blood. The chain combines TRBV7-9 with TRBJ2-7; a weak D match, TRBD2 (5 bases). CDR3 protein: CASSSVTRSYEQYF. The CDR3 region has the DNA TGTGCCAGCAGCTCAGTTACTAGATCCTACGAGCAGTACTTC.